This TCR beta chain comes out of a study of OX40 agonist ivuxolimab in advanced cancers. In the study overall: Treatment of patients was with ivuxolimab, an agonistic anti-OX40 (CD134) antibody. In three patients, partial responses were observed, one with hepatocellular carcinoma and two with cutaneous melanoma. Patients with prior anti-PD-1, anti-PD-L1 or anti-CTLA-4 therapy were eligible; about 41% had some.

With autoimmune disease history or systemic immunosuppression, patients were excluded. V shed 3 bases, J shed 3 bases, and the junction held 7 bases outside the gene matches. The V gene's germline CDR1 is LNHNV and CDR2 YYDKDF (reference sequence). This CDR3 spans 16 amino acids. Sequencing used immunoSEQ multiplex PCR; TCRdb keeps in-frame clones, though not all of them. Of tens of thousands of clones listed, roughly nine tenths are singletons. This TCR came from an adult with an advanced solid tumor such as melanoma, head and neck, liver or kidney cancer. The specimen was CD4+ or CD8+ T cells sorted from blood, collected in a trial of the OX40 agonist ivuxolimab. The chain joins TRBV15 to TRBJ2-1; 8 positions agree with TRBD2. CDR3 bases: TGTGCCACCAGCAGGGATCGGGCGGGGGGCTACAATGAGCAGTTCTTC. Its protein product is CATSRDRAGGYNEQFF.